This is a list of T cell receptor beta chains from one sample in a study of CD8 T cells in ankylosing spondylitis. Using its own MiXCR run on the 5' RACE reads, TCRdb lists one record per CDR3 protein. The sample lists under 850,000 distinct CDR3 sequences, roughly 20% seen once, with 15% to 20% in the top ten. The sequenced material came from blood, either unsorted or a sorted T cell fraction (not recorded which). The receptors shown here come from a male donor with ankylosing spondylitis. Each CDR3 is given with its conserved first and last residue. Some rows mark clone size as missing; the rest say once, few, many or name a class of expanded clone.

clone size,V gene,CDR3 protein
-,TRBV6-2/TRBV6-3,CASSLNAPQGGELFF
few,TRBV19,CASQLGQPNTEAFF
-,TRBV20-1,CSARRQGRYEQYF
-,TRBV24-1,CATSDATSGRYNEQFF
few,TRBV7-9,CASSRDSTSYGYTF
few,TRBV19,CASSRQGSAYNEQFF
few,TRBV28,CASGGRRSGYNEQFF
few,TRBV7-2,CASRHRGNYGYTF
-,TRBV11-2,CASSLIGKETQYF
-,TRBV27,CASRSRGGGDTQYF
few,TRBV6-5,CASSYSPRDSYEQYF
-,TRBV11-2,CASSLSRGLSQNTGELFF
many,TRBV25-1,CASSELAGVRETQYF
-,TRBV5-1,CASSLETAGTDTQYF
many,TRBV5-1,CASSPGPGANNEQFF
many,TRBV10-3,CAISEPGQEIYEQYF
-,TRBV7-2,CASSHVGTSGTDTQYF
-,TRBV14,CASSPGQGTNEQFF
-,TRBV4-1,CASSLLADNTGELFF
few,TRBV5-5,CASSLAVGSQHTQYF
-,TRBV4-1,CASSTSEGRYGYTF
-,TRBV6-1,CASSPVADNYGYTF
few,TRBV9,CASSVGGGSGNTIYF
few,TRBV12-3/TRBV12-4,CASRSGGNIQYF
-,TRBV10-2,CASTPGLAGRPGETQYF
-,TRBV4-2,CASSQDRGQGFSYGYTF
few,TRBV12-3/TRBV12-4,CASRPTSQETQYF
few,TRBV20-1,CSAVRDRGDNEQFF